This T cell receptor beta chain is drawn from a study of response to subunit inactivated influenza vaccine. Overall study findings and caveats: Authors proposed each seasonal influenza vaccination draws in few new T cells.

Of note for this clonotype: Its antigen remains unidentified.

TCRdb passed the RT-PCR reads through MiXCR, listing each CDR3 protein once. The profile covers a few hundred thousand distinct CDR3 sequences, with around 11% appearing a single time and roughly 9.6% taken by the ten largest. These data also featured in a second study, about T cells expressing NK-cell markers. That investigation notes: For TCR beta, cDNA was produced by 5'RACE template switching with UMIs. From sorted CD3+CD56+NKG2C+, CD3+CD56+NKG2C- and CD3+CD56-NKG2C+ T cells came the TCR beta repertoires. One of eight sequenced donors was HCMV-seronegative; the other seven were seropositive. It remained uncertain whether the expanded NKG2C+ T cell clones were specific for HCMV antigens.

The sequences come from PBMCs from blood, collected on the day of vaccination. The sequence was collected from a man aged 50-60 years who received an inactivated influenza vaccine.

Written as DNA, the CDR3 is TGTGCCAGCAGCTTAATGGATAAAGCTTTCTTT. Its protein product is CASSLMDKAFF. V and J are TRBV7-9 and TRBJ1-1; D ambiguous. CDR1 and CDR2 from the germline V gene are SEHNR and FQNEAQ (reference sequence). This CDR3 is 11 amino acids long. Trimming shortened V by 2 bases and J by 9 bases, and 7 bases separated the two germline ends.